Reported below is one T cell receptor beta chain. The data were obtained in a study of blood T cell repertoires in COVID-19. Study background: Researchers got acute and convalescent COVID-19 samples from the United States, Italy and Spain. The cDNA or gDNA used as material had been derived from T cells, B-cell-depleted T cells, or PBMCs.

As handled by the study authors: Nucleated cell number was recorded as an estimate derived from reference gene primer amplification. The table came from immunoSEQ multiplex PCR; TCRdb's copy has only in-frame clones and leaves some out. The D gene and trimming were derived from the DNA, and the V and J assignments and clone size from that table. The profile shows hundreds of thousands of clones, approximately 85% of them singletons. The CDR3 loop spans 14 amino acids. V shed 2 bases and J shed 2 bases, with 8 bases lying between them. CDR1 MNHEY and CDR2 SMNVEV come from the germline V gene (reference sequence).

The sequenced material came from peripheral blood. The TCR sequence derives from a man aged 50 to 60 with active or convalescent COVID-19. V gene TRBV27 combines with J gene TRBJ2-3, with D perhaps TRBD1 (5 bases). The CDR3 is CASSLGRATDTQYF. The CDR3 DNA sequence: TGTGCCAGCAGTTTAGGCAGGGCCACAGATACGCAGTATTTT.